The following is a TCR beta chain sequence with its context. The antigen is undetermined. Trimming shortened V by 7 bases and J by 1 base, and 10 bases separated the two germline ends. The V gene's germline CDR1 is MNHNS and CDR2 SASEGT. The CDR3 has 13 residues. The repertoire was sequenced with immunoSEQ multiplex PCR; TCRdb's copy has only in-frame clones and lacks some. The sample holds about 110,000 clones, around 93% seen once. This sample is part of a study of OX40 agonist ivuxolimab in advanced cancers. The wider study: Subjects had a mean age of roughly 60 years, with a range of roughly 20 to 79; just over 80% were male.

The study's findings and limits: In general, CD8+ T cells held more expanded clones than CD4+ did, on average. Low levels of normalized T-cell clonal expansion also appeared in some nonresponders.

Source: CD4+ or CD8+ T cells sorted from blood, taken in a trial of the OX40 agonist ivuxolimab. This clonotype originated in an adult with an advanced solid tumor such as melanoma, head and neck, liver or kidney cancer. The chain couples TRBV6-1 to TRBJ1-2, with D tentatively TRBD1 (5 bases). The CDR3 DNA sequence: TGTGCCAGCAAGGAGGGGTTTAACTATGGCTACACCTTC. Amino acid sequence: CASKEGFNYGYTF.